This section outlines one T cell receptor (beta chain) sequence together with its context. Its antigen is undetermined. Employing constant-segment primers, 5'RACE generated TCR alpha and TCR beta cDNA libraries bearing sample barcodes and UMIs. TCRdb re-called the 5' RACE reads through MiXCR, storing one row per CDR3 protein. Seen here are roughly 110,000 distinct CDR3 sequences, under 15% observed once, and the top ten hold around 43%. CDR1 LGHDT and CDR2 YNNKEL come from the germline V gene (reference sequence). Trimming cost V 0 bases and J 1 base; bases outside gene matches: 3. The CDR3 runs 17 residues. The sample belongs to a study of T-cell memory formation after mild COVID-19. The study's findings and limits: Clones that shrank (day 15 to 85) were balanced CD4/CD8, whereas later expanders leaned CD4+. The main location of contracting CD4+ clones was CM and EM, and that of contracting CD8+ clones was EMRA.

The TCR sequence derives from a young man who had mild COVID-19 (a few samples of this study predate the infection). Cell type and time point are not known. Sequenced sample: PBMCs or a T cell subset sorted from them (not recorded which). This chain connects TRBV3-1 to TRBJ2-1; 10 positions agree with TRBD2. The CDR3 DNA is TGTGCCAGCAGCCAAGATACTAGCGGGGTATCCTACAATGAGCAGTTCTTC. Translated: CASSQDTSGVSYNEQFF.